The entry below describes one T cell receptor beta chain. TCRdb keeps only in-frame clones here, not all; method: immunoSEQ multiplex PCR. The sample includes 3,000 to 4,500 clones, just under 65% of them seen just once. These data belong to a study of sequential checkpoint blockade in melanoma. Study at large: After both sequences, patients received maintenance nivolumab.

Trimming left V 2 bases short and J 4 bases short, with 7 bases between. The CDR3 has 12 residues. CDR1 and CDR2 (germline): SGHDT, YYEEEE. This sample's treatment: randomized to nivolumab then ipilimumab (arm A) or the reverse (arm B). The starting material was CD8+ T cells sorted from blood (inferred from file names), obtained from a patient given nivolumab and ipilimumab in sequence. V usage is TRBV5-6 and J usage is TRBJ2-7; possibly TRBD2 for D (5 bases). The source is a human donor with melanoma. In DNA form, the CDR3 reads TGTGCCAGCAGCTTCGGGGAGTACGAGCAGTACTTC. This translates into CASSFGEYEQYF. Looking up the rest from reference TRBV5-6 and TRBJ2-7 gives the full variable domain: DAGVTQSPTHLIKTRGQQVTLRCSPKSGHDTVSWYQQALGQGPQFIFQYYEEEERQRGNFPDRFSGHQFPNYSSELNVNALLLGDSALYLCASSFGEYEQYFGPGTRLTVT.